This TCR beta chain was found in a study of long-term antiretroviral therapy in people with HIV. Investigators performed immunoSEQ version v3.0 at survey level. TCRdb's copy holds only in-frame clones and misses some; the assay was immunoSEQ multiplex PCR. The data hold some 40,000 clones, with 70% to 90% observed a single time. With respect to this clone: Antigen specificity is unknown.

Trimming stripped 3 bases from V and 3 bases from J, with 11 bases between. The CDR3 runs to 14 residues. Germline V CDR1 and CDR2: MNHNS, SASEGT. Study results and limitations: HIV repertoires spanned narrower CDR3 length ranges than controls.

This material consisted of unsorted PBMCs, taken 1.2 years after starting antiretroviral therapy. The chain has TRBV6-1 and TRBJ2-5, with D possibly called TRBD1 or TRBD2 (5 bases each). The sequence was collected from a woman aged 45-59 years with HIV. The CDR3 DNA reads TGTGCCAGCAGTGACCCCGGGACGGAAGAGACCCAGTACTTC. This encodes CASSDPGTEETQYF.